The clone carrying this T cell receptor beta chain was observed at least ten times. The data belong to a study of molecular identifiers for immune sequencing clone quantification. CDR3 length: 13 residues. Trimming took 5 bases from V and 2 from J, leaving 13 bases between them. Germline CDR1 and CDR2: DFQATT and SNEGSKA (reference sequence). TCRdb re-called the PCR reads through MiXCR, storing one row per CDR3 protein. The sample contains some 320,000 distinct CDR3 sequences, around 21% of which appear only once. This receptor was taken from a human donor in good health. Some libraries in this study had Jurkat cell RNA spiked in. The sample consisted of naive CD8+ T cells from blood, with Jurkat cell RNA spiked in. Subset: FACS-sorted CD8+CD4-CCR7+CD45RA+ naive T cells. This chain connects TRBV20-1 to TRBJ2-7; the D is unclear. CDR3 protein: CSARTETTYEQYF. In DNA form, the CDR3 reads TGCAGTGCTCGGACCGAAACAACCTACGAGCAGTACTTC.